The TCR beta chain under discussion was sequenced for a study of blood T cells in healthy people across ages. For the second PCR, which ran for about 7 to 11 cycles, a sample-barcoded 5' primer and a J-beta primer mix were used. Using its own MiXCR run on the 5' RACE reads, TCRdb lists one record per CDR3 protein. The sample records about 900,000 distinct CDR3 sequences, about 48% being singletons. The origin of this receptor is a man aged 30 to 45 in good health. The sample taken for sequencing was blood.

The CDR3 spells CASSQVFGTEAFF. CDR3 bases: TGTGCCAGCAGTCAGGTTTTCGGCACTGAAGCTTTCTTT. The rearrangement links TRBV6-5 to TRBJ1-1; D not certain. This CDR3 spans 13 amino acids. Germline CDR1 and CDR2: MNHEY and SVGAGI. Trimming stripped 5 bases from V and 4 bases from J, with 11 bases between.